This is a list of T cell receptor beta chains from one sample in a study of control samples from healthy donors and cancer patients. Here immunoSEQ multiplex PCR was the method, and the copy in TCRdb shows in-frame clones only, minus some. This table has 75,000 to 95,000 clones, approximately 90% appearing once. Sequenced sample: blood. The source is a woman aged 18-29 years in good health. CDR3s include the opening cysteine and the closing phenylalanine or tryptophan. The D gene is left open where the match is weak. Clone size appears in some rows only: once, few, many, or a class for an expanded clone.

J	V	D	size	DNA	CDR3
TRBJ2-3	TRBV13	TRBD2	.	TGTGCCAGCAGCTTAGGCTTGACTAGCGGTGGCACTAGCACAGATACGCAGTATTTT	CASSLGLTSGGTSTDTQYF
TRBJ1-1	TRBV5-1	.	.	TGCGCCAGCAGCTTGGGTGGGGGCGCGGGTACTGAAGCTTTCTTT	CASSLGGGAGTEAFF
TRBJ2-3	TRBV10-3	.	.	TGTGCCATCAGTGAGTCGGCAGGTAAATTCACAGATACGCAGTATTTT	CAISESAGKFTDTQYF
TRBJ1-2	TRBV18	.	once	TGTGCCAGCTCACCCCCATCCGGTCGCCCGGGCGGGACCTTC	CASSPPSGRPGGTF
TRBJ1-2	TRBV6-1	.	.	TGTGCCAGCAGTGAAGAGGTGGCCGCAGGGTACTATGGCTACACCTTC	CASSEEVAAGYYGYTF
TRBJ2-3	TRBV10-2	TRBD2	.	TGCGCCAGCCTTCTAGCGGGGGGCACAGATACGCAGTATTTT	CASLLAGGTDTQYF
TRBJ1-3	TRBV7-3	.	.	TGTGCCAGCAGCCTTTTTCTCGGGGCCAAGGGAAACACCATATATTTT	CASSLFLGAKGNTIYF
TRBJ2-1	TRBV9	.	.	TGTGCCAGCAGCGTACAGGGAAAAGACAATGAGCAGTTCTTC	CASSVQGKDNEQFF
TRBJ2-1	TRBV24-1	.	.	TGTGCCACCAGTGATTCACTGGTACTCAACAATGAGCAGTTCTTC	CATSDSLVLNNEQFF
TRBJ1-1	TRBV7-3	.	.	TGTGCCAGCAGCTTCGACGGGAACACTGAAGCTTTCTTT	CASSFDGNTEAFF
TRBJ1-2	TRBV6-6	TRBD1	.	TGTGCCAGCAGTGACACGGGGACAGGGAGCAACGGCTACACCTTC	CASSDTGTGSNGYTF
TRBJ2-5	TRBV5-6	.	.	TGTGCCAGCAGCTTGGGACGGCGTGGAATCGGGGAGACCCAGTACTTC	CASSLGRRGIGETQYF
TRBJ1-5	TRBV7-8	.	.	TGTGCCAGCAGCTTAGGGGCGGGCAATCAGCCCCAGCATTTT	CASSLGAGNQPQHF
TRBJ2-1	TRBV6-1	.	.	TGTGCCAGCAGTGAATGGTCAGAACACTACAATGAGCAGTTCTTC	CASSEWSEHYNEQFF
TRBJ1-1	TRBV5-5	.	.	TGTGCCAGCTCCAAGGGGGGCAGGACTCTGAACACTGAAGCTTTCTTT	CASSKGGRTLNTEAFF
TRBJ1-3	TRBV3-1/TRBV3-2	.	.	TGTGCCAGCAGCCAACTTAGGGGAAACACCATATATTTT	CASSQLRGNTIYF
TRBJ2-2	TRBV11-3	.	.	TGTGCCAGCAGCTTAGGCGGGGACACCGGGGAGCTGTTTTTT	CASSLGGDTGELFF
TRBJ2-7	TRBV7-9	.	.	TGTGCCAGCAGCCCAGACAACAGGGGAGGGGGCTACGAGCAGTACTTC	CASSPDNRGGGYEQYF
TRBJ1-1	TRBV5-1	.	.	TGCGCCAGCAGGCGACCCGAAGGGACCACTGAAGCTTTCTTT	CASRRPEGTTEAFF
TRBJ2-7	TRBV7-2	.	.	TGTGCCAGCAGCTTACCGGGCGCCAACGAGCAGTACTTC	CASSLPGANEQYF
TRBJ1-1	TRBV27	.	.	TGTGCCAGCAGTTTTGAGAGTCCTTTCTCCAGCAGGAACACTGAAGCTTTCTTT	CASSFESPFSSRNTEAFF
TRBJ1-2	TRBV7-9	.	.	TGTGCCAGCAGCTCACCTCACCCCCAAAGGGGAAACTATGGCTACACCTTC	CASSSPHPQRGNYGYTF
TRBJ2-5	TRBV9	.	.	TGTGCCAGCAGCGCAACGCAAGAGACCCAGTACTTC	CASSATQETQYF
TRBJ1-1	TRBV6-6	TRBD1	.	TGTGCCAGCGCAACCGGGACAGCAATGAACACTGAAGCTTTCTTT	CASATGTAMNTEAFF